What follows are 24 T cell receptor beta chains derived from one specimen sequenced in a study of blood T cell repertoires in COVID-19. The method was immunoSEQ multiplex PCR; TCRdb's version includes in-frame clones alone and lacks a portion of them. The table lists 280,000 or so clones, approximately 85% of them singletons. Sequenced: PBMCs or T cells enriched from blood (not recorded which). The receptors derive from a man younger than 40 who had recovered from COVID-19.

The chain carries TRBV27 and TRBJ1-5, with TRBD1 as a possible D gene (5 bases). Germline V lookup: CDR1 MNHEY, CDR2 SMNVEV (reference sequence). The CDR3 contains 13 residues. Between the trimmed V and J ends, which lost 0 bases and 5 bases, there was a span of 5 bases. Written as DNA, the CDR3 is TGTGCCAGCAGTTTATCCAGGGATCAGCCCCAGCATTTT. It specifies CASSLSRDQPQHF.

The chain employs TRBV9 and TRBJ2-3; TRBD2 matches 7 bases. CDR1 and CDR2 (germline): SGDLS, YYNGEE. After removal of 1 base from V and 3 bases from J, the junction contained 5 bases not matched to a gene. The CDR3 extends over 15 amino acids. The CDR3, as DNA: TGTGCCAGCAGCGTATTTGGGGGGGAGACAGATACGCAGTATTTT. It is translated as CASSVFGGETDTQYF.

V and J are TRBV6-1 and TRBJ2-1; possible D gene TRBD1, 5 bases. CDR3 length equals 18 residues. Germline V gene data show CDR1 as MNHNS and CDR2 as SASEGT. V lost 1 base and J lost 0, with 16 bases in between. Written as DNA, the CDR3 is TGTGCCAGCAGTGAAGGGTGGCAGGGATACAGCTCCTACAATGAGCAGTTCTTC. It specifies CASSEGWQGYSSYNEQFF.

This sequence joins TRBV2 and TRBJ1-5, with TRBD1 matching 7 bases. The CDR3 runs 14 residues. Germline V gene sequence: CDR1 SNHLY, CDR2 FYNNEI. V lost 7 bases and J lost 2; bases outside the gene matches: 5. CDR3 sequence: CASTKGAGNQPQHF. For the CDR3, the DNA is TGTGCCAGCACCAAGGGGGCGGGCAATCAGCCCCAGCATTTT.

The rearrangement links TRBV9 to TRBJ1-5; 8 bases map to TRBD1. CDR1 SGDLS and CDR2 YYNGEE come from the germline V gene. The CDR3 is 15 residues long. V lost 4 bases to trimming and J lost 6 bases; unmatched junction nucleotides: 9. This chain's CDR3 is CASSSDDRGVQPQHF. CDR3 DNA: TGTGCCAGCAGCTCCGACGACAGGGGAGTTCAGCCCCAGCATTTT.

CDR3 sequence: CASSFRPTEILETQYF. The DNA for the CDR3 is TGCGCCAGCAGCTTCCGACCGACAGAGATTTTGGAGACCCAGTACTTC. V usage is TRBV5-1 and J usage is TRBJ2-5, with D perhaps matching TRBD1 (5 bases). The V end was cut by 2 bases, the J end by 5 bases, with 19 bases between. CDR3 length: 16 residues. CDR1 and CDR2 (germline): SGHRS, YFSETQ. Full variable domain (outside the CDR3, taken from reference TRBV5-1 and TRBJ2-5): KAGVTQTPRYLIKTRGQQVTLSCSPISGHRSVSWYQQTPGQGLQFLFEYFSETQRNKGNFPGRFSGRQFSNSRSEMNVSTLELGDSALYLCASSFRPTEILETQYFGPGTRLLVL.

The chain joins TRBV4-3 to TRBJ2-6, with no clear D. This CDR3 contains 16 residues. Germline V gives CDR1 LGHNA, CDR2 YSLEER. Between the trimmed V and J ends, which lost 4 bases and 0 bases, there was a span of 10 bases. CDR3 sequence (DNA): TGCGCCAGCAGCCGCGGCCAACACTCTGGGGCCAACGTCCTGACTTTC. Translated: CASSRGQHSGANVLTF.

The chain carries TRBV5-6 and TRBJ2-5, with D tentatively TRBD1 (6 bases). Trimming took off 3 bases at V and 3 bases at J, with 15 bases between the two ends. Germline assignment: CDR1 SGHDT and CDR2 YYEEEE. The CDR3 extends over 15 amino acids. The CDR3 bases are TGTGCCAGCAGCTCGACAGGTGCCCCCGAAGAGACCCAGTACTTC. Protein: CASSSTGAPEETQYF.

The chain carries TRBV7-9 and TRBJ1-1; perhaps TRBD1 as D (5 bases). The CDR3 length is 14 residues. With 5 bases removed from V and 1 base from J, the gap between germline ends came to 11 bases. The germline CDR1 and CDR2 sequences are SEHNR and FQNEAQ (reference sequence). The CDR3: CASSQPGGNTEAFF. The DNA for the CDR3 is TGTGCCAGCAGCCAGCCCGGGGGGAACACTGAAGCTTTCTTT.

This chain joins TRBV19 and TRBJ2-3, with a weak D call TRBD2 (6 bases). Trimming pared 9 bases from V and 1 base from J, leaving 14 bases between. This CDR3 has 14 residues. Looked up from germline, CDR1 is LNHDA and CDR2 is SQIVND (reference sequence). CDR3 sequence: CASKLALGTDTQYF. The CDR3 DNA is TGTGCCAGCAAGCTAGCGCTTGGCACAGATACGCAGTATTTT.

The chain couples TRBV9 to TRBJ1-2; D ambiguous. The V gene lost 7 bases and the J gene lost 3 bases, with 16 bases spanning the gap. The CDR3 covers 14 residues. Germline V gives CDR1 SGDLS, CDR2 YYNGEE. The CDR3 nucleotides are TGTGCCAGCGCCCGGACGGAGGGTGACTATGGCTACACCTTC. Its translation: CASARTEGDYGYTF.

CDR3 DNA: TGTGCCAGCAGCTTGGTTCGGCAGGGGAACACCGGGGAGCTGTTTTTT. It yields the protein CASSLVRQGNTGELFF. The V call is TRBV5-6, the J call TRBJ2-2; a possible D gene is TRBD1 (5 bases). CDR1 and CDR2 (germline): SGHDT, YYEEEE. V lost 0 bases to trimming and J lost 1 base, with 10 bases between them. CDR3 length: 16 amino acids. Together with reference TRBV5-6 and TRBJ2-2, the CDR3 gives the full variable domain: DAGVTQSPTHLIKTRGQQVTLRCSPKSGHDTVSWYQQALGQGPQFIFQYYEEEERQRGNFPDRFSGHQFPNYSSELNVNALLLGDSALYLCASSLVRQGNTGELFFGEGSRLTVL.

This chain joins TRBV4-2 and TRBJ2-6, with 9 positions matching TRBD2. The germline CDR1 and CDR2 sequences are LGHNA and YNFKEQ. The CDR3 runs to 16 residues. Trimming cost V 4 bases and J 4 bases; bases outside gene matches: 5. CDR3 in amino acids: CASSRVAGDGANVLTF. The CDR3 DNA reads as TGTGCCAGCAGCCGAGTAGCGGGGGACGGGGCCAACGTCCTGACTTTC.

The table lists this clone with a count of one. The gene calls are TRBV7-2 and TRBJ2-6; no firm D call. Looked up from germline, CDR1 is SGHTA and CDR2 is FQGNSA. The CDR3 covers 16 residues. V was pared by 3 bases and J by 4 bases, with 13 bases between. The CDR3 DNA reads TGTGCCAGCAGCTTGAGGTTGGTTTCCGGGGCCAACGTCCTGACTTTC. Protein product: CASSLRLVSGANVLTF. The whole variable domain, remainder taken from reference TRBV7-2 and TRBJ2-6, is GAGVSQSPSNKVTEKGKDVELRCDPISGHTALYWYRQSLGQGLEFLIYFQGNSAPDKSGLPSDRFSAERTGGSVSTLTIQRTQQEDSAVYLCASSLRLVSGANVLTFGAGSRLTVL.

This clone was detected only a few times. This chain uses TRBV5-1 with TRBJ2-1, with D possibly TRBD1 on 5 matching bases. Trimming shortened V by 0 bases and J by 8 bases, and 12 bases separated the two germline ends. Germline V lookup: CDR1 SGHRS, CDR2 YFSETQ. The CDR3 length is 14 residues. Written as DNA, the CDR3 is TGCGCCAGCAGCTTGGCCTTAGGGGCCCATGAGCAGTTCTTC. Its protein product is CASSLALGAHEQFF.

V usage is TRBV3-1 (or the pseudogene TRBV3-2) and J usage is TRBJ1-5; D unresolved. Germline CDR1 LGHDT, CDR2 YNNKEL (reference sequence). This CDR3 comprises 12 residues. V was cut by 0 bases and J by 7 bases, with 4 bases left in between. The DNA for the CDR3 is TGTGCCAGCAGCCAAGAGGGCCAGCCCCAGCATTTT. Amino acids: CASSQEGQPQHF.

About this clone: The junction and the germline gene differ at one end; a read error may be behind it. The rearrangement links TRBV7-9 to TRBJ1-4; TRBD1 is a possible D gene (6 bases). The CDR3 runs 15 residues. Looked up from germline, CDR1 is SEHNR and CDR2 is FQNEAQ (reference sequence). The CDR3 sequence is CASSLTGTTNEKLFF. For the CDR3, the DNA is TGTGCCAGCAGCTTGACCGGGACAACGAATGAAAAACTGTTTTTT.

The chain employs TRBV27 and TRBJ2-1, with D perhaps matching TRBD2 (5 bases). In germline, CDR1 is MNHEY, CDR2 SMNVEV (reference sequence). The CDR3 is made up of 14 amino acids. The V end was cut by 8 bases, the J end by 7 bases, with 18 bases between. CDR3 sequence (DNA): TGTGCCAGCGGACCATTGACCGGGATGAATGAGCAGTTCTTC. Amino acid sequence: CASGPLTGMNEQFF.

V is TRBV2 and J is TRBJ2-5, with a possible D match to TRBD1 (7 bases). The CDR3 runs to 13 residues. Germline V CDR1 and CDR2: SNHLY, FYNNEI. Trimming pared 7 bases from V and 2 bases from J, leaving 11 bases between. CDR3 in DNA: TGTGCCAGCATCAGGGGGGCGCAAGAGACCCAGTACTTC. The encoded protein is CASIRGAQETQYF.

The CDR3 DNA reads TGTGCCAGCAGCGCGGGGGATGAGACCCAGTACTTC. This codes for CASSAGDETQYF. The chain links TRBV9 to TRBJ2-5, with a tentative D call TRBD2 (6 bases). The CDR3 loop spans 12 amino acids. The germline CDR1 and CDR2 sequences are SGDLS and YYNGEE. Trimming pared 3 bases from V and 5 bases from J, leaving 8 bases between.

The rearrangement links TRBV6-5 to TRBJ1-2, with D tentatively TRBD1 (6 bases). V was trimmed by 6 bases and J by 4 bases, leaving 12 bases between them. The CDR3 extends over 13 amino acids. The germline V gene has CDR1 MNHEY and CDR2 SVGAGI. As DNA, the CDR3 is TGTGCCAGCAGCAGCCAGGGGAGCTATGGCTACACCTTC. Protein: CASSSQGSYGYTF.

The rearrangement links TRBV9 to TRBJ1-1; no clear D. This CDR3 spans 14 amino acids. Germline assignment: CDR1 SGDLS and CDR2 YYNGEE. Trimming took off 2 bases at V and 3 bases at J, with 11 bases between the two ends. The CDR3 reads CASSVEDYYTEAFF. CDR3 in DNA: TGTGCCAGCAGCGTGGAGGATTATTACACTGAAGCTTTCTTT.

This clone has more than one count but fewer than ten. The V and J genes are TRBV7-9 and TRBJ2-7; a possible D gene is TRBD1 (7 bases). There are 16 residues in the CDR3. Germline-derived CDR1 and CDR2 are SEHNR and FQNEAQ (reference sequence). Trimming pared 5 bases from V and 6 bases from J, leaving 23 bases between. CDR3 region: CASSPGQSRQEGEQYF. CDR3 DNA sequence: TGTGCCAGCAGCCCGGGACAGTCCAGACAGGAGGGCGAGCAGTACTTC. Based on the CDR3 plus reference TRBV7-9 and TRBJ2-7, the full variable domain is DTGVSQNPRHKITKRGQNVTFRCDPISEHNRLYWYRQTLGQGPEFLTYFQNEAQLEKSRLLSDRFSAERPKGSFSTLEIQRTEQGDSAMYLCASSPGQSRQEGEQYFGPGTRLTVT.

V and J are TRBV4-3 and TRBJ1-5, with 8 bases lining up with TRBD1. The trim removed 3 bases at V and 7 bases at J, leaving 5 bases unmatched. The CDR3 covers 14 residues. Per germline, CDR1 LGHNA and CDR2 YSLEER. The CDR3 loop reads CASSQDRERQPQHF. In DNA form, the CDR3 reads TGCGCCAGCAGCCAGGACAGGGAAAGACAGCCCCAGCATTTT.